This record covers a single T cell receptor beta chain. This record belongs to a study of blood T cell repertoires in COVID-19. Background on the study: Italy, Spain and the United States were the sources of the convalescent and acute COVID-19 samples. In each case, the material was cDNA or gDNA derived from T cells, B-cell-depleted T cells, or PBMCs.

Libraries were prepared by immunoSEQ multiplex PCR; TCRdb keeps only in-frame clonotypes and omits some of them. This table holds over 60,000 clones, roughly 90% found once. The V gene end was trimmed by 2 bases and the J gene end by 8 bases; junction bases not matched to a gene: 2. CDR3 length: 14 residues. Germline values: CDR1 SNHLY, CDR2 FYNNEI. This chain connects TRBV2 to TRBJ1-4; 10 nucleotides agree with TRBD1. This clonotype was obtained from a man between 65 and 85 years old with active or convalescent COVID-19. Material for sequencing was peripheral blood. Here the CDR3 DNA reads TGTGCCAGCAGTGAAAGGGACAGGGGAGAAAAACTGTTTTTT. The encoded protein is CASSERDRGEKLFF.